Reported below is one T cell receptor beta chain. Its antigen is not known. This record belongs to a study of radiation and T cells in renal cell carcinoma. The study, taken as a whole, reports: Top tumor clonotypes rose in blood 2 weeks post-radiation, then contracted.

V lost 5 bases to trimming and J lost 2 bases; unmatched junction nucleotides: 7. The CDR3 runs 15 residues. From germline, CDR1 is LNHDA and CDR2 SQIVND (reference sequence). Specified time point: blood 4 weeks post-SBRT, at nephrectomy. Treatment noted: 15 Gy SBRT to primary tumor, nephrectomy 4 weeks later. Nephrectomy followed 15 Gy stereotactic body radiation by 4 weeks. Radiation-treated patients gave blood at baseline, week 2 and week 4. Sequencing was performed with immunoSEQ multiplex PCR; in TCRdb, only in-frame clones are kept and a portion is missing. The data contain 60,000 to 75,000 clones, more than 60% of them singletons.

The sample consisted of blood, taken from a patient whose treatment included radiotherapy and nephrectomy. V is TRBV19 and J is TRBJ2-3; 7 nucleotides align to TRBD1. The clonotype comes from a man aged 60 to 69 with renal cell carcinoma. CDR3 in amino acids: CASSPLTGHTDTQYF. The CDR3 bases are TGTGCCAGTAGTCCCCTGACAGGGCACACAGATACGCAGTATTTT.